This T cell receptor beta chain was documented in a study of molecular identifiers for immune sequencing clone quantification. The wider study: In the replicates, RNA derived from around 20,000 or 99,000 naive CD8 cells was divided into five parts, and four were sequenced.

The germline V gene has CDR1 MGHDK and CDR2 SYGVNS. The CDR3 runs 13 residues. V trimming: 4 bases; J trimming: 7 bases; junction bases outside the gene matches: 4. Notes on this clonotype: It may be a read error: a sequence one base away is much more abundant.

From the PCR reads, TCRdb called clonotypes with MiXCR, one entry per CDR3 protein. The table has about 100,000 distinct CDR3 sequences, under 25% seen once. This TCR was sampled from a human donor in good health. Some libraries in this study had Jurkat cell RNA spiked in. The sample consisted of naive CD8+ T cells from blood, with Jurkat cell RNA spiked in. The subset is: FACS-sorted CD8+CD4-CCR7+CD45RA+ naive T cells. The chain couples TRBV25-1 to TRBJ1-1; 9 positions match TRBD1. CDR3 sequence reads: CASSARTGVEAFF. Here the CDR3 DNA reads TGTGCCAGCAGTGCCAGGACAGGGGTTGAAGCTTTCTTT.